A selection of T cell receptor beta chains follows, all from one sample in a study of post-analysis software for immune sequencing data. MiXCR was run by TCRdb on the PCR reads, yielding one entry per CDR3 protein. The sample has hundreds of thousands of distinct CDR3 sequences, around 60% seen once. Sequencing was carried out using blood. The source of these receptors is a girl aged 2 to 9 with multiple sclerosis. The CDR3 runs from the conserved cysteine through the conserved F or W. Fields, in order: J gene, D gene, V gene, clone size, CDR3 protein, CDR3 DNA. The D gene is left open where the match is weak. Part of the rows lack a size; the others show once, few, many or a class for expanded clones.

>TRBJ2-3|TRBD2|TRBV6-6|-
CASSYGAGGSPDTQYF
TGTGCCAGCAGTTACGGGGCGGGGGGAAGCCCAGATACGCAGTATTTT
>TRBJ1-1|-|TRBV7-2|-
CASSLAEEAFF
TGTGCCAGCAGCTTAGCGGAGGAAGCTTTCTTT
>TRBJ2-2|TRBD2|TRBV9|once
CASSVLAGDNTGELFF
TGTGCCAGCAGCGTTCTAGCGGGGGATAACACCGGGGAGCTGTTTTTT
>TRBJ2-7|TRBD1|TRBV7-8|few
CASSTRPGQGAPNEQYF
TGTGCCAGCAGCACCAGACCGGGACAGGGGGCGCCGAACGAGCAGTACTTC
>TRBJ1-5|-|TRBV3-1|few
CASSHPGGQPQHF
TGTGCCAGCAGCCACCCGGGTGGGCAGCCCCAGCATTTT
>TRBJ2-5|-|TRBV7-9|-
CASSSAKYQETQYF
TGTGCCAGCAGCTCGGCAAAGTACCAAGAGACCCAGTACTTC
>TRBJ2-3|-|TRBV20-1|-
CSIPVTDTQYF
TGCAGCATTCCAGTCACAGATACGCAGTATTTT
>TRBJ2-1|-|TRBV27|-
CASSPPNEQFF
TGTGCCAGCAGTCCCCCCAATGAGCAGTTCTTC
>TRBJ2-7|TRBD2|TRBV7-6|-
CASSLNPSGSRSYEQYF
TGTGCCAGCAGCTTAAACCCTAGCGGGAGCCGATCCTACGAGCAGTACTTC
>TRBJ2-3|TRBD1|TRBV7-3|-
CASSFESGTGVGDTQYF
TGTGCCAGCAGCTTCGAATCCGGGACAGGGGTCGGAGATACGCAGTATTTT
>TRBJ2-7|TRBD2|TRBV28|few
CASREGLAGGEQYF
TGTGCCAGCAGGGAAGGACTAGCGGGAGGCGAGCAGTACTTC
>TRBJ1-5|-|TRBV20-1|-
CSASSSNSNQPQHF
TGCAGTGCCTCCTCGTCCAATAGCAATCAGCCCCAGCATTTT
>TRBJ2-1|TRBD1|TRBV11-2|-
CASSFGQVLYNEQFF
TGTGCCAGCAGCTTCGGACAGGTCTTATACAATGAGCAGTTCTTC
>TRBJ2-3|TRBD2|TRBV12-3/TRBV12-4|few
CASSLAGEETDTQYF
TGTGCCAGCAGTTTGGCGGGAGAGGAGACAGATACGCAGTATTTT
>TRBJ2-7|TRBD2|TRBV20-1|few
CSASRLAGSYEQYF
TGCAGTGCTAGTCGGCTAGCGGGGTCCTACGAGCAGTACTTC
>TRBJ2-5|TRBD2|TRBV4-1|few
CASSQGGDGGETQYF
TGCGCCAGCAGCCAAGGTGGAGACGGGGGGGAGACCCAGTACTTC
>TRBJ1-5|-|TRBV28|-
CASSWGRKLLVNQPQHF
TGTGCCAGCAGTTGGGGGCGCAAATTATTAGTCAATCAGCCCCAGCATTTT
>TRBJ2-1|-|TRBV7-2|-
CASSSSVFGDNEQFF
TGTGCCAGCAGCTCATCGGTTTTTGGGGACAATGAGCAGTTCTTC
>TRBJ2-7|-|TRBV6-1|few
CASSEEGGTGGIEQYF
TGTGCCAGCAGTGAAGAGGGGGGGACAGGTGGTATCGAGCAGTACTTC
>TRBJ2-1|-|TRBV29-1|-
CSSRTRGDYNEQFF
TGCAGCTCACGTACCAGGGGGGATTACAATGAGCAGTTCTTC
>TRBJ2-2|-|TRBV6-6|-
CASKGENTGELFF
TGTGCCAGCAAGGGAGAGAACACCGGGGAGCTGTTTTTT
>TRBJ2-6|-|TRBV4-1|-
CASSQPGQTRRSGANVLTF
TGCGCCAGCAGCCAACCTGGACAGACCAGACGCTCTGGGGCCAACGTCCTGACTTTC
>TRBJ1-6|TRBD1|TRBV5-5|-
CASSLVQGLSPLHF
TGTGCCAGCAGCTTGGTACAGGGGCTTTCACCCCTCCACTTT
>TRBJ2-1|TRBD1|TRBV6-5|-
CASGQGAYNEQFF
TGTGCCAGTGGACAGGGGGCCTACAATGAGCAGTTCTTC
>TRBJ2-7|TRBD2|TRBV20-1|once
CSASKDSGGLYEQYF
TGCAGTGCTAGCAAGGACTCGGGGGGACTTTACGAGCAGTACTTC
>TRBJ2-3|TRBD2|TRBV7-9|-
CASSLGTSGNGGTDTQYF
TGTGCCAGCAGCTTGGGGACTAGCGGGAATGGAGGCACAGATACGCAGTATTTT
>TRBJ1-2|-|TRBV2|-
CASSVGGNRGYTF
TGTGCCAGCAGTGTTGGAGGGAACCGGGGCTACACCTTC
>TRBJ2-1|-|TRBV18|few
CASSPDRTEQFF
TGTGCCAGCTCGCCTGACCGGACCGAGCAGTTCTTT
>TRBJ2-1|TRBD2|TRBV6-5|few
CASSYSWRGANNEQFF
TGTGCCAGCAGTTACTCTTGGCGGGGGGCCAACAATGAGCAGTTCTTC
>TRBJ2-5|TRBD2|TRBV10-3|few
CAISDPGRTSGNQETQYF
TGTGCCATCAGTGACCCGGGGAGGACTAGCGGGAACCAAGAGACCCAGTACTTC
>TRBJ2-7|TRBD2|TRBV7-9|-
CASSRGEGPSGLTYEQYF
TGTGCCAGCAGTCGAGGGGAGGGGCCTAGCGGCCTTACCTACGAGCAGTACTTC
>TRBJ2-7|TRBD2|TRBV5-1|-
CASSEGLAGLYEQYF
TGCGCCAGCAGCGAGGGACTAGCGGGCCTCTACGAGCAGTACTTC
>TRBJ2-7|TRBD1|TRBV5-1|-
CAGSSQGNEQYF
TGCGCCGGCAGCTCACAGGGGAACGAGCAGTACTTC
>TRBJ2-5|TRBD2|TRBV5-1|-
CASSLTSGGWETQYF
TGCGCCAGCAGCTTGACTAGCGGGGGTTGGGAGACCCAGTACTTC
>TRBJ2-3|-|TRBV27|-
CASSPGFLTDTQYF
TGTGCCAGCAGCCCCGGGTTCCTCACAGATACGCAGTATTTT
>TRBJ1-2|-|TRBV5-1|few
CAGSQDRYGYTF
TGCGCCGGCAGCCAAGACCGCTATGGCTACACCTTC